The present TCR beta chain was sequenced within a study of blood T cell repertoires in COVID-19. Some clones are missing from TCRdb's copy, which holds only in-frame ones; the method was immunoSEQ multiplex PCR. The repertoire has some 110,000 clones, about nine tenths of them found once; the top ten carry 7% to 9%. The specimen was peripheral blood. The TCR originated in a human donor in a cohort sampled during active COVID-19.

The CDR3 DNA follows: TGTGCCAGCAGCCGAGGACAGGGCGATGAGCAGTTCTTC. As protein: CASSRGQGDEQFF. The chain carries TRBV7-9 and TRBJ2-1; 8 positions agree with TRBD1. The CDR3 sequence is 13 residues long. From germline, CDR1 is SEHNR and CDR2 FQNEAQ (reference sequence). V lost 5 bases and J lost 8; bases outside the gene matches: 5.